The clone carrying this T cell receptor (beta chain) has more than one count but fewer than ten. Its antigen remains unknown. The data were obtained in a study of T-cell memory formation after mild COVID-19. Turning to the study itself: The TCR clusters were mostly specific to one donor. Study observations and caveats: Second-wave clones that peaked on day 37 lacked confirmed SARS-CoV-2 specificity.

The CDR3 is 12 residues long. Germline assignment: CDR1 SGHTA and CDR2 FQGNSA. Trimming left V 0 bases short and J 5 bases short, with 4 bases between. 5'RACE with constant-segment primers built TCRalpha and TCRbeta cDNA libraries with UMIs. MiXCR, run by TCRdb on the 5' RACE reads, gives a single entry per CDR3 protein. The repertoire holds around 250,000 distinct CDR3 sequences, with more than 8% as singletons. The sample taken for sequencing was PBMCs or a T cell subset sorted from them (not recorded which). The clonotype originates from a man between 18 and 29 years old who had mild COVID-19 (a few samples of this study predate the infection). Cell type and time point are not known. The V call is TRBV7-2, the J call TRBJ1-2; D remains ambiguous. The chain's CDR3 is CASSLARYGYTF. In DNA form, the CDR3 reads TGTGCCAGCAGCTTAGCGAGATATGGCTACACCTTC.